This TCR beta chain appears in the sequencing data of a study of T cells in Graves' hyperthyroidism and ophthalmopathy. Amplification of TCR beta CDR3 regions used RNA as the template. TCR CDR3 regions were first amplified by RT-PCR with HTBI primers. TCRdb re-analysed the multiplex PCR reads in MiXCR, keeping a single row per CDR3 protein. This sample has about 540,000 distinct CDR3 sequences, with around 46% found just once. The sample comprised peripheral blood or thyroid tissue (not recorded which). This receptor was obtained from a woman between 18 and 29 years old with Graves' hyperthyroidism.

This chain's CDR3 is CSARSLQNSGNQPQHF. Here the CDR3 DNA reads TGCAGTGCCCGTAGCCTCCAAAATTCGGGCAATCAGCCCCAGCATTTT. This sequence joins TRBV20-1 and TRBJ1-5; D uncertain. This CDR3 is built from 16 residues. Trimming took off 6 bases at V and 2 bases at J, with 20 bases between the two ends. Germline V CDR1 and CDR2: DFQATT, SNEGSKA (reference sequence).